This T cell receptor beta chain was documented in a study of shared clonotypes between healthy human individuals. Libraries were prepared by immunoSEQ multiplex PCR; TCRdb keeps only in-frame clonotypes and omits some of them. This table holds about 1 million clones, approximately 68% found once. The clonotype originates from a man between 18 and 35 years old in good health. What was sequenced was memory CD4+ T cells sorted from blood. The sample's subset: CD45RA-negative fraction.

CDR3 region: CASSQDPGQGWEKLFF. The DNA of the CDR3 is TGCGCCAGCAGCCAAGATCCCGGACAGGGATGGGAAAAACTGTTTTTT. V and J are TRBV4-3 and TRBJ1-4, with 8 bases lining up with TRBD1. Looked up from germline, CDR1 is LGHNA and CDR2 is YSLEER. The CDR3 runs to 16 residues. The trim removed 0 bases at V and 8 bases at J, leaving 8 bases unmatched.